The TCR beta chain described here comes from a study of shared clonotypes between healthy human individuals. Findings and caveats of the study: A generally larger estimated richness was seen in naive subsets than in memory subsets. Sampling covered nothing but blood. Tissue TCR repertoires likely differ from those found in blood.

Regarding this clone: The antigen remains unidentified.

Authors' processing steps: ImmunoSEQ junction-only sequences lacked quality scores, so their filtering differed. TCRdb keeps only in-frame clones here, not all; method: immunoSEQ multiplex PCR. V and J calls plus clone size are reproduced from that table; the DNA served to infer D and trimming. In the table there are about 530,000 clones, 96% of which are singletons. This receptor was taken from a woman in her 30s in good health. Sequencing was performed on naive CD4+ T cells sorted from blood. Documented subset: CD45RA+ positively selected.

The DNA for the CDR3 is TGTGCCAGCAGCTTTGACCCCGCAGATACGCAGTATTTT. This sequence encodes CASSFDPADTQYF. This chain joins TRBV7-9 and TRBJ2-3; D not certain. The V end lost 3 bases, the J end lost 4 bases, and 8 bases lay between the germline ends. CDR3 length: 13 amino acids. Germline V CDR1 and CDR2: SEHNR, FQNEAQ (reference sequence).